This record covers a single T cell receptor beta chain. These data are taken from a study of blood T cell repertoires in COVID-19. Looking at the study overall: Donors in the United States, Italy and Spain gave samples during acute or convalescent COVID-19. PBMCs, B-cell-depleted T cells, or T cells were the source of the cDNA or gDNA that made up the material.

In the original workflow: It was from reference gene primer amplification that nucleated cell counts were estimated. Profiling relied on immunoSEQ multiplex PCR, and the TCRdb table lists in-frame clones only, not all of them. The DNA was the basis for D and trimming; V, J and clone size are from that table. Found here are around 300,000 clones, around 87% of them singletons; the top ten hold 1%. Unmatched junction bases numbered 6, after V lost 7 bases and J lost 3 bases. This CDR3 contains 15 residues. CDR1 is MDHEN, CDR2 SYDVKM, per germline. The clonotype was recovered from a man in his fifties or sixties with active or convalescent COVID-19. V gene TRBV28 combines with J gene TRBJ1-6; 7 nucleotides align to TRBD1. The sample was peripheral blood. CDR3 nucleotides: TGTGCCAGCATCCACGGACAGGTCTATAATTCACCCCTCCACTTT. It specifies CASIHGQVYNSPLHF.